These 29 T cell receptor beta chains originate from one sample sequenced in a study of T cells in Graves' hyperthyroidism and ophthalmopathy. Amplification of TCR beta CDR3 regions used RNA as the template. Using the HTBI primer set, a first-round RT-PCR was run on the TCR CDR3. One entry per CDR3 protein, called by TCRdb with MiXCR from the multiplex PCR reads. The sample holds about 200,000 distinct CDR3 sequences, around 19% seen once. Sequencing used blood. The receptors were sampled from a man aged 35 to 55 with Graves' hyperthyroidism.

Ten or more counts support this clonotype. This chain joins TRBV5-1 and TRBJ2-5; maybe TRBD2 (6 bases). This CDR3 has 16 amino acids. Germline CDR1 SGHRS, CDR2 YFSETQ. V was trimmed by 5 bases and J by 1 base, leaving 18 bases between them. The CDR3 region is CASRGTPDGPQETQYF. The CDR3 nucleotides are TGCGCCAGCAGGGGGACTCCGGACGGACCCCAAGAGACCCAGTACTTC.

The sample holds many counts of this clonotype. The rearrangement uses TRBV30 and TRBJ1-2; D not resolved. The V end was cut by 2 bases, the J end by 4 bases, with 8 bases between. The CDR3 loop spans 12 amino acids. Germline V gives CDR1 GTSNPN, CDR2 SVGIG (reference sequence). CDR3 in DNA: TGTGCCTGGAGTCTAGGGCGCTATGGCTACACCTTC. It translates to CAWSLGRYGYTF.

This clonotype has at least ten counts. The chain recombines TRBV28 with TRBJ1-5; TRBD1 is a possible D gene (6 bases). The germline gives CDR1 MDHEN, CDR2 SYDVKM. The length of the CDR3 is 14 residues. V shed 6 bases and J shed 3 bases, with 12 bases lying between them. The CDR3 coding sequence is TGTGCCAGCAGCCCGGGACACCCCAATCAGCCCCAGCATTTT. It is translated as CASSPGHPNQPQHF.

As concerns this clonotype: A junction end diverges from the germline sequence, so it may reflect a read error. The V and J genes are TRBV30 and TRBJ2-2; 10 nucleotides match TRBD1. CDR3 length equals 16 residues. Germline V gene data show CDR1 as GTSNPN and CDR2 as SVGIG (reference sequence). The CDR3 is CAWSAIAGTGAGELLF. The CDR3 nucleotides are TGCGCCTGGAGTGCGATCGCCGGGACAGGGGCCGGGGAGCTGCTTTTT.

The chain recombines TRBV4-1 with TRBJ2-3, with a tentative D call TRBD1 (5 bases). The CDR3 runs to 15 residues. Germline V CDR1 and CDR2: MGHRA, YSYEKL. Trimming cost V 1 base and J 4 bases, with 12 bases left between them. CDR3 amino acids: CASSQGPQGADTQYF. The CDR3 DNA sequence: TGCGCCAGCAGCCAAGGGCCTCAGGGTGCAGATACGCAGTATTTT.

This clonotype was picked up one time. Since a much larger clone is just one base distant, this may be a read error. The rearrangement joins TRBV6-2 or TRBV6-3 to TRBJ2-7; the D is unclear. Germline V CDR1 and CDR2: MNHEY, SVGEGT. This CDR3 spans 12 amino acids. V was pared by 5 bases and J by 7 bases, with 12 bases between. The CDR3 loop reads CASSESKAEQYF. In nucleotides, the CDR3 is TGTGCCAGCAGTGAGTCGAAGGCAGAGCAGTACTTC.

The sample holds a few counts of this clonotype. The V gene is TRBV11-2, the J gene TRBJ2-5, with D tentatively TRBD1 or TRBD2 (5 bases each). Germline loops: CDR1 SGHAT, CDR2 FQNNGV. V lost 3 bases to trimming and J lost 4 bases, with 9 bases between them. The CDR3 has 13 residues. The CDR3 DNA is TGTGCCAGCAGCTTTGATGGGACAGAGACCCAGTACTTC. Residues: CASSFDGTETQYF.

This clonotype appeared many times. The chain employs TRBV20-1 and TRBJ1-5; D possibly corresponds to TRBD1 (6 bases). Trimming cost V 6 bases and J 5 bases, with 17 bases left between them. CDR3 length equals 14 residues. Germline V gene lookup returns CDR1 DFQATT and CDR2 SNEGSKA (reference sequence). CDR3 sequence reads: CSAVKGEGDQPQHF. CDR3 nucleotides: TGCAGTGCCGTAAAGGGGGAGGGGGATCAGCCCCAGCATTTT.

This clonotype was seen at least ten times. The chain combines TRBV7-3 with TRBJ2-3; 14 bases line up with TRBD2. Looked up from germline, CDR1 is SGHTA and CDR2 is FQGTGA. Germline trimming cut 8 bases from V and 5 bases from J; bases unmatched to any gene: 3. The CDR3 sequence is 14 residues long. The DNA of the CDR3 is TGTGCCAGCCGACTAGCGGGGGGGCAAGATACGCAGTATTTT. Translation gives CASRLAGGQDTQYF.

This rearrangement joins TRBV5-1 to TRBJ2-3; D unclear. Trimming left V 0 bases short and J 1 base short, with 12 bases between. Germline CDR1 is SGHRS and CDR2 is YFSETQ. This CDR3 has 16 amino acids. CDR3 in amino acids: CASSLGASGGTDTQYF. CDR3 bases: TGCGCCAGCAGCTTGGGGGCATCGGGTGGCACAGATACGCAGTATTTT.

This clonotype appeared many times. V and J are TRBV14 and TRBJ1-2; 8 bases match TRBD1. Looked up from germline, CDR1 is SGHDN and CDR2 is FVKESK. The CDR3 length is 14 residues. Trimming at V came to 3 bases and at J to 6 bases, leaving 6 bases not matched to a gene. The CDR3 DNA follows: TGTGCCAGCAGCCACGGACAGGGCCGCGATGGCTACACCTTC. It encodes CASSHGQGRDGYTF.

This clonotype occurred many times. The V call is TRBV20-1, the J call TRBJ2-7; 10 positions agree with TRBD2. CDR1 and CDR2 from the germline V gene are DFQATT and SNEGSKA (reference sequence). This CDR3 spans 17 amino acids. Germline trimming cut 1 base from V and 1 base from J; bases unmatched to any gene: 10. CDR3 amino acids: CSARVAGGLKSSYEQYF. The CDR3 nucleotides are TGCAGTGCTAGAGTAGCGGGGGGATTAAAATCATCCTACGAGCAGTACTTC.

This clonotype has a count of ten or more. This chain uses TRBV5-1 with TRBJ1-2; no clear D. The CDR3 runs 14 residues. V was trimmed by 4 bases and J by 7 bases, leaving 17 bases between them. Germline CDR1 and CDR2: SGHRS and YFSETQ. The CDR3 region has the DNA TGCGCCAGCAGCCCCATCACCCAGGTTGCTGGCTACACCTTC. The encoded protein is CASSPITQVAGYTF.

Only a few counts were recorded for this clonotype. The chain employs TRBV7-9 and TRBJ2-1; 7 bases are shared with TRBD2. The germline V gene encodes CDR1 SEHNR and CDR2 FQNEAQ (reference sequence). The CDR3 runs to 17 residues. V lost 5 bases to trimming and J lost 5 bases; unmatched junction nucleotides: 15. For the CDR3, the DNA is TGTGCCAGCAGCCGTACAAGACTAGCTCATAACGACAATGAGCAGTTCTTC. Translating it yields CASSRTRLAHNDNEQFF.

With regard to this clonotype: At one of its ends the junction is not consistent with the germline gene, which may arise from a read error. This rearrangement joins TRBV7-2 to TRBJ2-3; 7 bases fit TRBD2. CDR3 size: 16 residues. CDR1 is SGHTA and CDR2 is FQGNSA in the germline V gene. In DNA form, the CDR3 reads TGCGCCAGCAGCCGTACTAGCGACGCAAGCACAGATACGCAGTATTTT. Its translation: CASSRTSDASTDTQYF.

This clonotype has ten or more counts. The chain has TRBV5-5 and TRBJ1-1; weak D call: TRBD1 (5 bases). V was shortened by 0 bases and J by 4 bases, with 13 bases between the two germline ends. Per germline, CDR1 SGHKS and CDR2 YYEKEE (reference sequence). The CDR3 contains 15 residues. This CDR3 is CASSLGVRAGTEAFF. The CDR3 DNA is TGTGCCAGCAGCTTGGGTGTCAGGGCGGGCACTGAAGCTTTCTTT.

The rearrangement uses TRBV5-6 and TRBJ2-1, with D tentatively TRBD2 (5 bases). Trimming removed 2 bases from V and 5 bases from J, with 14 bases in between. Germline CDR1 and CDR2: SGHDT and YYEEEE. The CDR3 sequence is 15 residues long. This chain's CDR3 is CASSFYGVTDNEQFF. The CDR3 bases are TGTGCCAGCAGCTTTTACGGGGTGACTGACAATGAGCAGTTCTTC.

This clonotype was observed at least ten times. CDR3 residues: CASSLGLRNTEAFF. The CDR3 nucleotides read TGTGCCAGCAGCTTAGGTCTCAGGAACACTGAAGCTTTCTTT. This chain connects TRBV7-8 to TRBJ1-1; D is unclear. CDR1 SGHVS and CDR2 FQNEAQ come from the germline V gene. Trimming pared 1 base from V and 1 base from J, leaving 7 bases between. The CDR3 covers 14 residues.

This clonotype was detected ten times or more. At one boundary the junction diverges from the germline segment, which might be a read error. The chain is built from TRBV20-1 and TRBJ1-3, with unresolved D. The CDR3 consists of 13 residues. Germline lookup yields CDR1 DFQATT and CDR2 SNEGSKA (reference sequence). In DNA, the CDR3 is TGCAGTGCTAGAGCCCCGACTGGGAACACCATATATTTT. Translation: CSARAPTGNTIYF.

Regarding this clonotype: This may stem from a read error, because a much larger clone lies one nucleotide away. The chain recombines TRBV5-1 with TRBJ2-7, with 9 bases fitting TRBD1. CDR3 length equals 16 residues. Germline V CDR1 and CDR2: SGHRS, YFSETQ. This chain's CDR3 is CAGSLPGQGRVSEQYF. The CDR3 bases are TGCGCCGGCAGCTTGCCCGGACAGGGGCGCGTTAGCGAGCAGTACTTC.

This clonotype was seen many times. This chain connects TRBV6-1 to TRBJ2-7; 8 nucleotides align to TRBD1. This CDR3 spans 13 amino acids. Trimming cost V 6 bases and J 2 bases; bases outside gene matches: 3. From germline, CDR1 is MNHNS and CDR2 SASEGT. CDR3 coding DNA: TGTGCCAGCAGCAGGGACAGGACCTACGAGCAGTACTTC. It translates to CASSRDRTYEQYF.

This clonotype was seen repeatedly, ten times or more. The chain has TRBV2 and TRBJ2-7; D is uncertain. The V gene's germline CDR1 is SNHLY and CDR2 FYNNEI. The CDR3 totals 13 residues. V was trimmed by 1 base and J by 3 bases, leaving 7 bases between them. The CDR3 DNA reads as TGTGCCAGCAGTGAAGGGTTGGACTACGAGCAGTACTTC. It is translated as CASSEGLDYEQYF.

This clonotype was picked up many times. The chain carries TRBV28 and TRBJ2-1, with D maybe TRBD1 (6 bases). The CDR3 length is 17 residues. Germline CDR1 is MDHEN and CDR2 is SYDVKM. Trimming removed 3 bases from V and 3 bases from J, with 18 bases in between. This CDR3 is CASSFPQGHKIYNEQFF. CDR3 coding DNA: TGTGCCAGCAGTTTCCCACAGGGACATAAAATCTACAATGAGCAGTTCTTC.

This clonotype was counted ten times or more. V usage is TRBV7-9 and J usage is TRBJ2-5, with 8 nucleotides matching TRBD1. The CDR3 has 15 residues. After removal of 3 bases from V and 1 base from J, the junction contained 4 bases not matched to a gene. CDR1 and CDR2 from the germline V gene are SEHNR and FQNEAQ (reference sequence). The CDR3 protein is CASSFGQGPQETQYF. The CDR3 region has the DNA TGTGCCAGCAGCTTCGGACAGGGACCCCAAGAGACCCAGTACTTC. Variable domain in full (rest from reference TRBV7-9 and TRBJ2-5): DTGVSQNPRHKITKRGQNVTFRCDPISEHNRLYWYRQTLGQGPEFLTYFQNEAQLEKSRLLSDRFSAERPKGSFSTLEIQRTEQGDSAMYLCASSFGQGPQETQYFGPGTRLLVL.

The chain is built from TRBV10-3 and TRBJ2-5; D might be TRBD2 (5 bases). Trimming took off 1 base at V and 3 bases at J, with 6 bases between the two ends. The CDR3 extends over 13 amino acids. Germline values: CDR1 ENHRY, CDR2 SYGVKD. This CDR3 is CAISEYGEETQYF. The CDR3 DNA reads as TGTGCCATCAGTGAGTACGGGGAAGAGACCCAGTACTTC.

This clonotype was picked up many times. The chain links TRBV6-2 or TRBV6-3 to TRBJ2-2; 8 nucleotides line up with TRBD1. The CDR3 has 18 residues. Germline V lookup: CDR1 MNHEY, CDR2 SVGEGT. V trimming: 8 bases; J trimming: 0 bases; junction bases outside the gene matches: 14. DNA of the CDR3: TGTGCCAGCTCCCCTCTACTCCGGACAGGGTCGAACACCGGGGAGCTGTTTTTT. Encoded protein: CASSPLLRTGSNTGELFF.

This clonotype was detected ten times or more. V gene TRBV28 combines with J gene TRBJ2-1; 8 nucleotides agree with TRBD2. V lost 6 bases, J lost 8 bases, and 15 bases stayed unmatched. CDR1 and CDR2 from the germline V gene are MDHEN and SYDVKM. The CDR3 is 16 amino acids. CDR3 DNA: TGTGCCAGCAGCCAACCATGGCGGGGGGAAATCGATGAGCAGTTCTTC. It encodes CASSQPWRGEIDEQFF. The complete variable domain, with remaining parts taken from reference TRBV28 and TRBJ2-1, reads DVKVTQSSRYLVKRTGEKVFLECVQDMDHENMFWYRQDPGLGLRLIYFSYDVKMKEKGDIPEGYSVSREKKERFSLILESASTNQTSMYLCASSQPWRGEIDEQFFGPGTRLTVL.

This clonotype occurred many times. The CDR3 reads CSARLRGGSSYEQYF. The CDR3, as DNA: TGCAGTGCTAGACTGCGGGGGGGGAGTTCCTACGAGCAGTACTTC. J is TRBJ2-7 and V is TRBV20-1; 9 bases map to TRBD2. This CDR3 comprises 15 residues. Germline V gene lookup returns CDR1 DFQATT and CDR2 SNEGSKA (reference sequence). Unmatched junction bases numbered 6, after V lost 2 bases and J lost 1 base.

V usage is TRBV2 and J usage is TRBJ2-7, with D maybe TRBD1 (5 bases). V was pared by 4 bases and J by 2 bases, with 12 bases between. There are 14 residues in the CDR3. Germline-derived CDR1 and CDR2 are SNHLY and FYNNEI. The DNA for the CDR3 is TGTGCCAGCAGTGGAAGGAAGACAGCCTACGAGCAGTACTTC. As protein: CASSGRKTAYEQYF.